The present TCR beta chain was sequenced within a study of T cell responses to AZD1222 COVID-19 vaccine. Comments on this clone: Its antigen is unknown.

The CDR3 contains 12 residues. Germline assignment: CDR1 SEHNR and CDR2 FQNEAQ (reference sequence). V lost 5 bases to trimming and J lost 4 bases, with 9 bases between them. Assay: immunoSEQ multiplex PCR; the TCRdb copy retains only in-frame clones and omits some. The table records over 65,000 clones, approximately 87% of them present only once. Whole-study results and caveats: AZD1222 recipients seropositive at baseline numbered only five to seven. Nearly half of unique spike-specific TCRs reportedly avoided B.1.351 and B.1.1.7 mutated regions.

Source: peripheral blood, taken on day 0 of AZD1222 vaccination. This chain uses TRBV7-9 with TRBJ2-7, with D possibly matching TRBD1 (6 bases). The sequence was obtained from an adult in good health. CDR3: CASSQQGYEQYF. The CDR3 DNA reads TGTGCCAGCAGCCAACAGGGTTACGAGCAGTACTTC.